The following is a T cell receptor (beta chain) sequence with its context. This sample is drawn from a study of T cell changes during pregnancy in multiple sclerosis. TCRdb's copy holds only in-frame clones and misses some; the assay was immunoSEQ multiplex PCR. The sample consists of roughly 40,000 clones, 80% to 95% of them appearing once. This CDR3 spans 12 amino acids. V lost 7 bases and J lost 4, with 8 bases in between. Germline CDR1 reads MNHNS; CDR2 reads SASEGT. The receptor's source is a female donor in good health, enrolled as a control in a pregnancy study. The starting material was CD4+ T cells from peripheral blood mononuclear cells, obtained in the second trimester of pregnancy. This chain links TRBV6-1 with TRBJ1-3; D perhaps matches TRBD1 (5 bases). The chain's CDR3 is CASKSGGNTIYF. The CDR3 nucleotides read TGTGCCAGCAAGTCAGGGGGAAACACCATATATTTT.